The clone carrying this T cell receptor beta chain was observed a few times. TCRdb re-called the RACE reads through MiXCR, storing one row per CDR3 protein. The sample has 96,000 or so distinct CDR3 sequences, about 9.3% seen once. The data were taken from a study of human T cells and chemical hapten exposure. About the research overall: DPC at 0.01% went onto the upper back in patch tests, read at 6 days.

The CDR3 loop spans 15 amino acids. The germline CDR1 and CDR2 sequences are SGHTS and YDEGEE. Trimming took off 1 base at V and 5 bases at J, with 15 bases between the two ends. Time point here: patch test 2, 6 weeks after DPC sensitization. Treatment in this sample: therapeutic diphenylcyclopropenone sensitization with weekly scalp DPC. The input for sequencing was whole blood, taken in connection with sensitization to the hapten diphenylcyclopropenone (DPC). The clonotype was recovered from a woman aged 40-49 years with alopecia areata. Some clones in this sample may be carry-over from other donors' samples. The chain is built from TRBV5-8 and TRBJ1-2; tentative D call: TRBD1 (6 bases). The chain's CDR3 is CASSLNREIPYGYTF. For the CDR3, the DNA is TGTGCCAGCAGCTTGAACAGGGAGATTCCGTATGGCTACACCTTC. The full variable domain, its missing parts supplied by reference TRBV5-8 and TRBJ1-2, is EAGVTQSPTHLIKTRGQQATLRCSPISGHTSVYWYQQALGLGLQFLLWYDEGEERNRGNFPPRFSGRQFPNYSSELNVNALELEDSALYLCASSLNREIPYGYTFGSGTRLTVV.